A selection of T cell receptor beta chains follows, all from one sample in a study of blood T cell repertoires in COVID-19. The assay was immunoSEQ multiplex PCR, and TCRdb's table has in-frame clones only and misses some. Among around 330,000 clones listed, about nine tenths were seen once. What was sequenced was PBMCs or T cells enriched from blood (not recorded which). All receptors derive from a woman in her late teens or twenties who had recovered from COVID-19. CDR3s leave out the opening cysteine and the closing phenylalanine or tryptophan.

v_call: TRBV7-8; cdr3_aa: ASSPREFSNEQF
v_call: TRBV20-1; cdr3_aa: SVTANSPLH
v_call: TRBV15; cdr3_aa: ATSRSGASANEQF
v_call: TRBV10-3; cdr3_aa: AISGGRASETQY
v_call: TRBV7-8; cdr3_aa: ASSPTRAGGRGDTQY
v_call: TRBV18; cdr3_aa: ASSPGTGIRKGYGYT
v_call: TRBV5-6; cdr3_aa: ASSIRTGGVETQY
v_call: TRBV4-3; cdr3_aa: ASSRGQGIHEQF
v_call: TRBV7-9; cdr3_aa: ASSLGTAAGHEQY
v_call: TRBV18; cdr3_aa: ASSVSGGYYNEQF
v_call: TRBV7-6; cdr3_aa: ASSLGRLAGGPQFGQY
v_call: TRBV6-5; cdr3_aa: ASRKASGRYEQF
v_call: TRBV7-2; cdr3_aa: ASSAYREADGYT
v_call: TRBV30; cdr3_aa: AWSGGIQGVKNYGYT
v_call: TRBV11-2; cdr3_aa: ASSLGQPYEQY
v_call: TRBV19; cdr3_aa: ASSDRNYGYT
v_call: TRBV7-2; cdr3_aa: ASSLGLAGAELF
v_call: TRBV27; cdr3_aa: ASSLYGAHYEQY
v_call: TRBV2; cdr3_aa: ASRKTSGNPNEQF
v_call: TRBV2; cdr3_aa: AGQGLSSYEQY
v_call: TRBV28; cdr3_aa: ASSLNRGPGYT
v_call: TRBV19; cdr3_aa: ASRDGTGNYNEQF
v_call: TRBV5-1; cdr3_aa: ASASLPVGGYEQY
v_call: TRBV7-2; cdr3_aa: ASRMTGLFHPFGEQF
v_call: TRBV15; cdr3_aa: ATSSRWGRSNQPQH
v_call: TRBV21-1; cdr3_aa: ASYYPAGYGETQY
v_call: TRBV2; cdr3_aa: ASTEGATGTEAF
v_call: TRBV29-1; cdr3_aa: SVEDRPYGYT
v_call: TRBV5-8; cdr3_aa: ASSLRSIKYGYT
v_call: TRBV6-5; cdr3_aa: ASIQPGTYEQY
v_call: TRBV7-6; cdr3_aa: ASSLKGGQAYGYT
v_call: TRBV12-3/TRBV12-4; cdr3_aa: ASSTGNTIY
v_call: TRBV28; cdr3_aa: ASSLPGWTSPLH
v_call: TRBV7-2; cdr3_aa: ASSLAYGFTGELF
v_call: TRBV4-3; cdr3_aa: ASSGTLGREAF
v_call: TRBV30; cdr3_aa: AWTGTGGQF
v_call: TRBV9; cdr3_aa: ASSVSPGQGYNEQF
v_call: TRBV30; cdr3_aa: AWSAATGGWYQETQY
v_call: TRBV9; cdr3_aa: ASSAGLASFHEQF
v_call: TRBV11-2; cdr3_aa: ASSFQTDNTEAF
v_call: TRBV4-1; cdr3_aa: ASSLRTTTNEKLF